The clone carrying this TCR beta chain was recorded only once. The data belong to a study of blood T cells in healthy people across ages. Every participating donor contributed about 10 milliliters of peripheral blood through a draw. A sample-barcoded 5' primer and a J-beta primer mix were used in a second PCR of about 7 to 12 cycles. TCRdb recomputed calls from the 5' RACE reads with MiXCR, one row per CDR3 protein. The sample contains 800,000 to 950,000 distinct CDR3 sequences, 40% to 60% of which appear only once. CDR1 is SGHTA, CDR2 FQGNSA, per germline. CDR3 length: 17 amino acids. Germline trimming cut 1 base from V and 14 bases from J; bases unmatched to any gene: 11.

This chain uses TRBV7-2 with TRBJ2-4, with 16 bases matching TRBD2. The TCR sequence derives from a man aged 25-45 years in good health. Material: blood. The DNA for the CDR3 is TGTGCCAGCAGCTTAGATTCCCCGGGACTAGCGGGGGGGATGAAGTACTTC. Translation: CASSLDSPGLAGGMKYF.